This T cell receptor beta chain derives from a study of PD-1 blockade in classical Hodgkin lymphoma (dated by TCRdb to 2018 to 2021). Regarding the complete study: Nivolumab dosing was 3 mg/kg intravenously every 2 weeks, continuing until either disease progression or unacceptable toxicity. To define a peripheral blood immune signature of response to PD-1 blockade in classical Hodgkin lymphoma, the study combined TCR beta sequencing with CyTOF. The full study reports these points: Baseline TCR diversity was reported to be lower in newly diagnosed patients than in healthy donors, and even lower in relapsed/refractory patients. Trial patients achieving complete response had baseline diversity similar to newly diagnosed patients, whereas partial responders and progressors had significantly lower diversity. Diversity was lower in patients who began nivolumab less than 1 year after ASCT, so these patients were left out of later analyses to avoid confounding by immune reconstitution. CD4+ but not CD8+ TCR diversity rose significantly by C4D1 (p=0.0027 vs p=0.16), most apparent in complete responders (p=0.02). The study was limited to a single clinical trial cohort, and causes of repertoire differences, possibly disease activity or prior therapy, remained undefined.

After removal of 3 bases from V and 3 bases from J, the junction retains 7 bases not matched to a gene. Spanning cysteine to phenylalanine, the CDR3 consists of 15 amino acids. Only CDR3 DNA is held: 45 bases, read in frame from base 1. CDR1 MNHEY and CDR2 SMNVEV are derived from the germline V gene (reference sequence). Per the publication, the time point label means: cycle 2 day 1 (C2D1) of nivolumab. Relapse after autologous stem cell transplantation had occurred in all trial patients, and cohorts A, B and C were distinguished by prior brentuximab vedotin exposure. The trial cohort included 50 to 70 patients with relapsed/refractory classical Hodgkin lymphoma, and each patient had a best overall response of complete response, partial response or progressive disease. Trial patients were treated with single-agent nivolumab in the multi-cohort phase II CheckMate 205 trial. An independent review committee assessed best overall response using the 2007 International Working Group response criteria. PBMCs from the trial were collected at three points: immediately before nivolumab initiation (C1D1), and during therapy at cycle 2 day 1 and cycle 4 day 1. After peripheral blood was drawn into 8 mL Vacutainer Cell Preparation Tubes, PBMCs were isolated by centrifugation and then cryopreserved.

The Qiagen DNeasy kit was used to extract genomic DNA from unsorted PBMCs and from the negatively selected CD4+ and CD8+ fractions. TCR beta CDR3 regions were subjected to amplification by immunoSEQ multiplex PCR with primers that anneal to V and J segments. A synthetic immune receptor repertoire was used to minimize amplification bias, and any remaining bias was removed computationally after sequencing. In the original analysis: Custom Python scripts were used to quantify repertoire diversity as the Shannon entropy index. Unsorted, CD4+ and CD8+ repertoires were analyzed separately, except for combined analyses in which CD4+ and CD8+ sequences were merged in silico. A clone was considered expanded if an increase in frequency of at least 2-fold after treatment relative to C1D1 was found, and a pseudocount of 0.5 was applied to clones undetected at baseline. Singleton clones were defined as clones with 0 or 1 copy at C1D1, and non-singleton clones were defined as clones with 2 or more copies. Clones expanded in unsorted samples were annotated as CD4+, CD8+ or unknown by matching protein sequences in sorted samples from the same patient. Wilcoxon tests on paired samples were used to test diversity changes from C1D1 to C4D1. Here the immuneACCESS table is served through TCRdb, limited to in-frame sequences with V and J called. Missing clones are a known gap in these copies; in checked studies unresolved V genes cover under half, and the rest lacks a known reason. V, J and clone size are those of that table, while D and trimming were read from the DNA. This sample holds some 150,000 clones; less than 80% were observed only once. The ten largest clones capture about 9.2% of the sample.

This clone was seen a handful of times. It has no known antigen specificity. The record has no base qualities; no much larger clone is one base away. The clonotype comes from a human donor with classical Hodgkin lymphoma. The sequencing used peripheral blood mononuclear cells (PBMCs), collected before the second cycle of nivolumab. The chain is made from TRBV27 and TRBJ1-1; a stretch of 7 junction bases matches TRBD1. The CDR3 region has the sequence CASSFSPGGDTEAFF. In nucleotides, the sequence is TGTGCCAGCAGTTTCTCCCCAGGGGGGGACACTGAAGCTTTCTTT.